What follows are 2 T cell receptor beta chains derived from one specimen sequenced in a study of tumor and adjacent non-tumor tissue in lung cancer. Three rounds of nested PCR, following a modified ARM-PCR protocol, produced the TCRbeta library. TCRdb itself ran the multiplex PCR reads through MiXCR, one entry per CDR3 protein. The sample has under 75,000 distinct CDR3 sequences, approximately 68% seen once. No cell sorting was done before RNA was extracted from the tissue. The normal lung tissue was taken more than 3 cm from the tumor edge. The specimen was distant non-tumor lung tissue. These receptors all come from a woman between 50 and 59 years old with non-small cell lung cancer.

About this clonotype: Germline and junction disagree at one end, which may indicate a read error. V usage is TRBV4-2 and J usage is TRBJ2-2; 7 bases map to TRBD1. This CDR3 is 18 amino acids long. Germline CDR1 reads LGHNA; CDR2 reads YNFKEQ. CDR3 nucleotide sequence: TGTGCCAGTAGCCCCGTCTCCGGAACAGGGGTGGGGACCGGGGAGCTGTTTTTT. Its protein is CASSPVSGTGVGTGELFF.

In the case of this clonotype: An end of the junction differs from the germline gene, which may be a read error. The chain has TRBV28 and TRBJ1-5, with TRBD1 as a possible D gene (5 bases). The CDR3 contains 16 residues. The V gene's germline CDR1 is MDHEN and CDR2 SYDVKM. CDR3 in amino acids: CASRLHGTDRNQSQHF. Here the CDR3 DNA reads TGTGCCAGCAGATTGCATGGGACGGATAGGAATCAGTCCCAGCATTTT.